The sequence of this T cell receptor (beta chain) was determined in a study of cytomegalovirus exposure and HLA in healthy donors. Concerning this clone: As yet, its antigen is unknown.

PCR involved 60 Vbeta and 13 Jbeta primers. The data were produced by immunoSEQ multiplex PCR, yet TCRdb's version contains in-frame clones alone and is incomplete. The sample comprises about 180,000 clones, 70% to 80% of which are singletons, and over 2.5% rests with the top ten. CDR1 GTSNPN and CDR2 SVGIG come from the germline V gene (reference sequence). The V and J ends lost 0 bases and 6 bases, in that order; junction bases with no gene match: 7. This CDR3 has 15 residues. General study points: Reportedly, diagnosis of cytomegalovirus status by the classifier showed high specificity and sensitivity. CMV serostatus stood as the only immune exposure information on hand. The authors later found most CMV-associated TCR beta chains appeared HLA-restricted.

The sequenced sample was PBMCs. This clonotype was sampled from a male donor in good health and CMV-seronegative. This sequence joins TRBV30 and TRBJ1-5, with 8 bases matching TRBD1. The CDR3 protein is CAWSVPRGRGQPQHF. As DNA, the CDR3 is TGTGCCTGGAGTGTACCCAGGGGGCGCGGTCAGCCCCAGCATTTT.